This TCR beta chain was retrieved from a study of memory CD4+ T cells and cytomegalovirus serostatus. Single viable CD3+CD4+CD8-CD45RO+ cells were sorted as the memory CD4+ T cells. J gave up 4 bases and V 4 bases, and 7 bases lay outside the gene matches. CDR1 is SNHLY, CDR2 FYNNEI, per germline. The CDR3 is 16 residues long. Concerning this clone: The antigen remains undetermined.

Here immunoSEQ multiplex PCR was the method, and the copy in TCRdb shows in-frame clones only, minus some. The sample has about 50,000 clones, over 65% seen once. Study conclusions and caveats: A US-trained random forest predicted CMV serostatus with median AUC around 0.9.

The specimen sequenced was memory CD4+ T cells from blood. The sequence came from an adult in good health and CMV-seronegative. This rearrangement joins TRBV2 to TRBJ2-4, with 10 positions matching TRBD1. The CDR3 loop reads CASSADRGENKNIQYF. Here the CDR3 DNA reads TGTGCCAGCAGTGCGGACAGGGGGGAAAATAAAAACATTCAGTACTTC.